Here is one T cell receptor beta chain with its context. Sequencing used immunoSEQ multiplex PCR; TCRdb keeps in-frame clones, though not all of them. The table shows approximately 60,000 clones, with about 90% occurring only once. The source of the sample is a study of graft-versus-host responses after intestinal transplantation. CDR1 SGHVS and CDR2 FNYEAQ come from the germline V gene. With 5 bases removed from V and 1 base from J, the gap between germline ends came to 9 bases. CDR3 length: 13 residues. The clonotype originates from a human patient who received an intestinal transplant, so some T cells may come from the graft donor. This chain uses TRBV7-6 with TRBJ2-7, with a weak D call TRBD1 (5 bases). The material sequenced was PBMCs, taken 26 days after transplant. The CDR3: CASSRRQSYEQYF. The CDR3 coding sequence is TGTGCCAGCAGCCGTAGACAGTCCTACGAGCAGTACTTC.